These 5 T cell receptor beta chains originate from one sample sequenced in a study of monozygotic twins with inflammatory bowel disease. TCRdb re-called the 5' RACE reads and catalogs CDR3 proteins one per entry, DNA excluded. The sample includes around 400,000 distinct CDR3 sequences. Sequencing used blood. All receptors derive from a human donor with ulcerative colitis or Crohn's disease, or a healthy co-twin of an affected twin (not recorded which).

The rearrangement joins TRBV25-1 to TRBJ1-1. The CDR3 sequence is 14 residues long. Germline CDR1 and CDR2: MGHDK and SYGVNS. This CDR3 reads CASSRGEGTTEAFF.

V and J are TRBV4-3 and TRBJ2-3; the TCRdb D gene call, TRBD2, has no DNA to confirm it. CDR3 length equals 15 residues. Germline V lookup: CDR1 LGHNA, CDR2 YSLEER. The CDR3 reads CASSQEGRPLDTQYF.

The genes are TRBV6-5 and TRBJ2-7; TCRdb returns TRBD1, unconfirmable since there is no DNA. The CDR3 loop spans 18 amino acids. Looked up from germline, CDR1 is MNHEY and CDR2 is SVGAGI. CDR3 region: CASSYRGAAVGASYEQYF.

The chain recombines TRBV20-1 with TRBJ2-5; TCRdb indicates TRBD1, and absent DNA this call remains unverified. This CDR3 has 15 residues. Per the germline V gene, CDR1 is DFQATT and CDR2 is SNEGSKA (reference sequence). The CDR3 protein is CSARPPVGRGETQYF.

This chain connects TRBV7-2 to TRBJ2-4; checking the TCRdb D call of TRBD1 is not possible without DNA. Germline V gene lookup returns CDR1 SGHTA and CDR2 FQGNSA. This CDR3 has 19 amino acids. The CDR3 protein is CASSLAPGTSKQAKNIQYF. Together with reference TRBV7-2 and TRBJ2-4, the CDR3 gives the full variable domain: GAGVSQSPSNKVTEKGKDVELRCDPISGHTALYWYRQSLGQGLEFLIYFQGNSAPDKSGLPSDRFSAERTGGSVSTLTIQRTQQEDSAVYLCASSLAPGTSKQAKNIQYFGAGTRLSVL.